The 20 T cell receptor beta chains presented below share a single source sample, sequenced in a study of T cell clonality in common variable immunodeficiency. The data were produced by immunoSEQ multiplex PCR, yet TCRdb's version contains in-frame clones alone and is incomplete. Recorded here are approximately 40,000 clones, none singletons. Specimen: peripheral blood mononuclear cells. Receptors originate from a person between 18 and 70 years old in good health.

This clone was seen ten or more times. The read finishes 3 residues shy of the CDR3 end, and the germline J gene is used to complete it. This sequence joins TRBV18 and TRBJ2-7; D uncertain. Per the germline V gene, CDR1 is KGHSH and CDR2 is LQKENI. The CDR3 is 13 amino acids. Trimming stripped 5 bases from V and 2 bases from J, with 10 bases between. The CDR3 bases that were read are TGTGCCAGCTCATCCACTCCGACCTACGAG. It encodes CASSSTPTYE. The complete CDR3 reads CASSSTPTYEQYF.

This clone was seen at least ten times. The read gets to within 3 residues of the CDR3 end, and the germline J gene fills in the rest. V and J are TRBV5-1 and TRBJ1-6, with TRBD1 identical over 7 bases. This CDR3 contains 16 residues. The ends lost 4 bases at V and 5 bases at J; junction bases unmatched: 9. The germline gives CDR1 SGHRS, CDR2 YFSETQ. The CDR3 region is CASSMTGNVDNSPLHF. The CDR3 DNA, read in part, is TGCGCCAGCAGCATGACAGGGAATGTCGATAATTCACCC.

Many counts were recorded for this clone. The read ends 3 residues before the CDR3 terminus; that terminus is restored from the germline J gene. The V and J genes are TRBV29-1 and TRBJ1-1; maybe TRBD1 (5 bases). The CDR3 loop spans 13 amino acids. The germline V gene encodes CDR1 SQVTM and CDR2 ANQGSEA. V was pared by 5 bases and J by 6 bases, with 16 bases between. CDR3 DNA, as far as it was read: TGCAGCGTTACCGGGGGGGTAATCCCTGAA. Translated, it gives CSVTGGVIPE. The CDR3 in its entirety is CSVTGGVIPEAFF. The full variable domain, rest sourced from reference TRBV29-1 and TRBJ1-1, is SAVISQKPSRDICQRGTSLTIQCQVDSQVTMMFWYRQQPGQSLTLIATANQGSEATYESGFVIDKFPISRPNLTFSTLTVSNMSPEDSSIYLCSVTGGVIPEAFFGQGTRLTVV.

This clone was observed at least ten times. The observed sequence ends 3 residues before the CDR3 terminus, with the missing tail filled in from the germline J gene. The rearrangement uses TRBV5-4 and TRBJ2-2; 7 positions agree with TRBD2. CDR1 is SGHNT and CDR2 is YYREEE in the germline V gene (reference sequence). J lost 5 bases, V lost 5 bases, and 12 bases had no gene match. The CDR3 extends over 16 amino acids. Partial CDR3 DNA: TGTGCCAGCAGTCCTGGGGGGGGGTCCAAGACCGGGGAG. Its translation: CASSPGGGSKTGE. The full CDR3 is CASSPGGGSKTGELFF.

A remark on this clone: Coverage ceases 3 residues before the CDR3 finishes, and the germline J gene fills in the end. The chain carries TRBV7-2 and TRBJ1-3, with D possibly being TRBD1 (6 bases). V lost 4 bases and J 4 bases, leaving 8 bases between the germline ends. Per germline, CDR1 SGHTA and CDR2 FQGNSA. The CDR3 sequence is 13 residues long. CDR3 in amino acids: CASSYDRGNTIYF. The CDR3 bases that were read are TGTGCCAGCAGCTACGACAGGGGAAACACC.

This clone appeared many times. The CDR3 is cut off 3 residues early in the read; its end comes from the germline J gene. The chain employs TRBV11-2 and TRBJ2-7; D unclear. V was cut by 1 base and J by 6 bases, with 4 bases left in between. The CDR3 totals 11 residues. CDR1 is SGHAT, CDR2 FQNNGV, per germline. CDR3 sequence: CASSLALEQYF. CDR3 bases read: TGTGCCAGCAGCTTAGCCCTCGAG.

The table lists this clone with many counts. The CDR3 is cut off 3 residues early in the read; its end comes from the germline J gene. V gene TRBV19 combines with J gene TRBJ2-5, with D unclear. The V end lost 3 bases, the J end lost 5 bases, and 19 bases lay between the germline ends. The CDR3 spans 16 residues. The germline V gene has CDR1 LNHDA and CDR2 SQIVND (reference sequence). Incomplete CDR3 DNA: TGTGCCAGTAGTATTTCCCCTCCCTCAGCCGGGGAGACC. Encoded protein: CASSISPPSAGET. The whole CDR3 sequence is CASSISPPSAGETQYF.

This clone showed up many times. With the read ending 3 residues before the CDR3 end, the germline J gene is used to fill in that end. The chain joins TRBV19 to TRBJ2-3, with D possibly TRBD2 on 6 matching bases. Germline loops: CDR1 LNHDA, CDR2 SQIVND (reference sequence). The CDR3 spans 13 residues. The V and J ends lost 4 bases and 4 bases respectively, with 9 bases between them. Here the CDR3 reads CASSNKRADTQYF. The sequenced CDR3 bases are TGTGCCAGTAGTAATAAGCGGGCAGATACG.

This clone was seen repeatedly, ten times or more. Sequencing ends 3 residues short of the CDR3 end; the germline J gene provides the rest. The chain employs TRBV5-5 and TRBJ1-2; 7 bases align to TRBD1. V shed 4 bases and J 7 bases; nucleotides not matched to a gene: 7. The CDR3 contains 13 residues. Germline V gene lookup returns CDR1 SGHKS and CDR2 YYEKEE (reference sequence). The sequenced CDR3 bases are TGTGCCAGCAGCCCTCAGGGGGATCTTGGC. The encoded protein is CASSPQGDLG. The entire CDR3 reads CASSPQGDLGYTF.

In its sample, this clone was seen many times. The sequence runs out 3 residues before the end of the CDR3; the remainder is reconstructed from the germline J gene. The chain links TRBV19 to TRBJ2-1; 9 bases match TRBD2. The junction had 8 bases not matched to a gene; V was cut back by 6 bases and J by 8 bases. There are 14 residues in the CDR3. The germline V gene has CDR1 LNHDA and CDR2 SQIVND (reference sequence). CDR3 DNA (partial): TGTGCCAGTAGGGATGGGACTAGCTCTCATGAG. This gives the protein CASRDGTSSHE. The entire CDR3 protein reads CASRDGTSSHEQFF.

At least ten counts were recorded for this clone. The CDR3 extends 3 residues past the end of the read, so its final part is completed from the germline J gene. The rearrangement joins TRBV11-2 to TRBJ2-2, with D possibly matching TRBD1 (6 bases). V lost 3 bases and J 7 bases, leaving 9 bases between the germline ends. This CDR3 comprises 13 residues. Looked up from germline, CDR1 is SGHAT and CDR2 is FQNNGV. Partial CDR3 DNA: TGTGCCAGCAGCTTTCAGGGGCGCGGGGAG. Protein product: CASSFQGRGE. The CDR3 as a whole reads CASSFQGRGELFF. Full variable domain (remainder filled in from reference TRBV11-2 and TRBJ2-2): EAGVAQSPRYKIIEKRQSVAFWCNPISGHATLYWYQQILGQGPKLLIQFQNNGVVDDSQLPKDRFSAERLKGVDSTLKIQPAKLEDSAVYLCASSFQGRGELFFGEGSRLTVL.

This clone was counted ten times or more. The CDR3 is cut off 3 residues early in the read; its end comes from the germline J gene. The chain recombines TRBV20-1 with TRBJ1-2; tentatively, D is TRBD1 (6 bases). Germline-derived CDR1 and CDR2 are DFQATT and SNEGSKA (reference sequence). The CDR3 consists of 18 residues. V was trimmed by 0 bases and J by 2 bases, leaving 22 bases between them. CDR3 protein: CSARDAGGNRVENYGYTF. The CDR3 bases that were read are TGCAGTGCTAGAGATGCCGGAGGGAACAGGGTGGAGAACTATGGC.

About this clone itself: The sequenced fragment ends 3 residues before the CDR3 boundary, so the rest is inferred from the germline J gene. This chain links TRBV18 with TRBJ1-1; 8 positions agree with TRBD1. The CDR3 is made up of 17 amino acids. Germline CDR1 and CDR2: KGHSH and LQKENI. V shed 3 bases and J 2 bases; nucleotides not matched to a gene: 11. Incomplete CDR3 DNA: TGTGCCAGCTCACCGCCTGGACAGGGTTGGGGTAACACTGAA. It translates to CASSPPGQGWGNTE. In full, the CDR3 is CASSPPGQGWGNTEAFF.

This clone was seen at least ten times. The CDR3 end falls 3 residues outside the read, so it is completed with the germline J gene. The chain has TRBV10-1 and TRBJ2-7, with 8 bases lining up with TRBD1. The CDR3 is 13 residues long. V was pared by 4 bases and J by 6 bases, with 5 bases of the junction left unmatched. Germline CDR1 is WNHNN and CDR2 is SYGVQD (reference sequence). CDR3 in amino acids: CASSGQGTGEQYF. Partial CDR3 DNA: TGCGCCAGCAGTGGACAGGGGACGGGCGAG.

This clone was seen ten or more times. The DNA ends 3 residues before the CDR3 does, and the rest of the CDR3 is filled in from the germline J gene. The V call is TRBV5-6, the J call TRBJ1-3, with D hard to call. This CDR3 comprises 14 residues. Germline V lookup: CDR1 SGHDT, CDR2 YYEEEE. V shed 0 bases and J shed 4 bases, with 8 bases lying between them. CDR3 DNA, as far as it was read: TGTGCCAGCAGCTTGGCCTTAGGGGGAAACACC. It codes for CASSLALGGNT. In full, the CDR3 is CASSLALGGNTIYF.

This clone was seen repeatedly, ten times or more. The read gets to within 3 residues of the CDR3 end, and the germline J gene fills in the rest. The V and J genes are TRBV18 and TRBJ1-1; 10 nucleotides align to TRBD1. The CDR3 runs 14 residues. The V gene end was trimmed by 6 bases and the J gene end by 5 bases; junction bases not matched to a gene: 6. Per germline, CDR1 KGHSH and CDR2 LQKENI. This CDR3 is CASSRGQGKTEAFF. The CDR3 bases that were read are TGTGCCAGCTCGCGGGGACAGGGGAAAACTGAA.

The table lists this clone with many counts. The CDR3 spells CASSWRAGPDTQYF. The sequenced CDR3 bases are TGCGCCAGCAGCTGGCGGGCCGGTCCAGATACG. The chain has TRBV5-1 and TRBJ2-3, with a tentative D call TRBD2 (5 bases). The read ends 3 residues early relative to the CDR3; the germline J gene fills the gap. The CDR3 runs 14 residues. V gave up 3 bases and J gave up 4 bases, with 12 bases separating them. The germline V gene has CDR1 SGHRS and CDR2 YFSETQ.

The table lists this clone with many counts. The CDR3 end lies 3 residues beyond the end of the read and is filled in from the germline J gene. The chain joins TRBV19 to TRBJ2-1, with D unclear. The CDR3 spans 14 residues. Germline V gives CDR1 LNHDA, CDR2 SQIVND (reference sequence). V lost 6 bases and J lost 8, with 17 bases in between. The CDR3 DNA, read in part, is TGTGCCAGTAGCCTCGTACTGCCTAGTTATGAG. The encoded protein is CASSLVLPSYE. The full-length CDR3 reads as CASSLVLPSYEQFF. The full variable domain, rest sourced from reference TRBV19 and TRBJ2-1, is DGGITQSPKYLFRKEGQNVTLSCEQNLNHDAMYWYRQDPGQGLRLIYYSQIVNDFQKGDIAEGYSVSREKKESFPLTVTSAQKNPTAFYLCASSLVLPSYEQFFGPGTRLTVL.

This clone was observed many times. The read comes to an end 3 residues before the CDR3 does, leaving the germline J gene to fill in the end. The chain links TRBV20-1 to TRBJ1-2; D perhaps matches TRBD1 (6 bases). V was pared by 6 bases and J by 2 bases, with 19 bases between. This CDR3 region has 15 residues. CDR1 and CDR2 from the germline V gene are DFQATT and SNEGSKA (reference sequence). The CDR3 here is CSAPVLQGANYGYTF. The CDR3 DNA, read in part, is TGCAGTGCCCCAGTCCTACAGGGTGCAAACTATGGC.

In regard to this clone: Read sequence stops 3 residues before the CDR3 end, and the germline J gene provides the missing end. This chain connects TRBV19 to TRBJ1-1, with 7 bases matching TRBD1. The CDR3 covers 13 residues. Germline V CDR1 and CDR2: LNHDA, SQIVND (reference sequence). The DNA read from the CDR3 is TGTGCCAGTAGTATAGACCGGGACAGAGAA. Translating it yields CASSIDRDRE. The CDR3 in full is CASSIDRDREAFF.